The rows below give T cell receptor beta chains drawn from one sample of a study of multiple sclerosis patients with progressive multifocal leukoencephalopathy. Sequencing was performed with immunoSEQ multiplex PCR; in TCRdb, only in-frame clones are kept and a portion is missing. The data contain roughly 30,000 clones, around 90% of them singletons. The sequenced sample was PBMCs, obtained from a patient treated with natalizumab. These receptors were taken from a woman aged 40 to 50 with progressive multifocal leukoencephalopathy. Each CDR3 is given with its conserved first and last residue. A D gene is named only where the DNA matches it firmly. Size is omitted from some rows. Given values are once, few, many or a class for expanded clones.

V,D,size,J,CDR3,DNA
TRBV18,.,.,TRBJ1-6,CASSPRSSYNSPLHF,TGTGCCAGCTCACCCAGGAGCTCCTATAATTCACCCCTCCACTTT
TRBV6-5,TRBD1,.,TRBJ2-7,CASSPDRAPSYEQYF,TGTGCCAGCAGTCCCGACAGGGCCCCCTCCTACGAGCAGTACTTC
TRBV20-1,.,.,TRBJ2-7,CSASASYEQYF,TGCAGTGCTAGCGCCTCCTACGAGCAGTACTTC
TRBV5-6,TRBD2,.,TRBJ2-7,CASSPGGGLTYEQYF,TGTGCCAGCAGCCCCGGGGGGGGGCTTACCTACGAGCAGTACTTC
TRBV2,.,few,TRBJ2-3,CASSELSGPDTQYF,TGTGCCAGCAGTGAACTCAGCGGCCCAGATACGCAGTATTTT
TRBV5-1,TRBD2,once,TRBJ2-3,CASSLYTSGEPGDTQYF,TGCGCCAGCAGCTTGTATACTAGCGGTGAGCCCGGAGATACGCAGTATTTT
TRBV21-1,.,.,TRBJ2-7,CASSRDTRYEQYF,TGTGCCAGCAGCCGGGACACCCGCTACGAGCAGTACTTC
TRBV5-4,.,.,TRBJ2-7,CASSLIGRVLIEQYF,TGTGCCAGCAGCTTGATTGGGAGAGTCCTGATCGAGCAGTACTTC
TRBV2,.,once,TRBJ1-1,CASSESSEAFF,TGTGCCAGCAGTGAATCTTCTGAAGCTTTCTTT
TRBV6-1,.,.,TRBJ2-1,CASSEGGGTYNEQFF,TGTGCCAGCAGTGAAGGGGGCGGAACCTACAATGAGCAGTTCTTC
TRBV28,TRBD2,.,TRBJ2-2,CASSPSGSNTGELFF,TGTGCCAGCAGTCCTAGCGGTTCGAACACCGGGGAGCTGTTTTTT
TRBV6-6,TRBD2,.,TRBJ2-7,CASSSSGEQYF,TGTGCCAGCAGCAGTAGCGGGGAGCAGTACTTC
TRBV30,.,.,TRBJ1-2,CAWKNSRGNPEGYGYTF,TGTGCCTGGAAGAATTCTCGGGGGAACCCAGAAGGCTATGGCTACACCTTC
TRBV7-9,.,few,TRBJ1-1,CASSQTDGTEAFF,TGTGCCAGCAGCCAGACGGATGGCACTGAAGCTTTCTTT
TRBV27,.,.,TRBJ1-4,CASRQGSTNEKLFF,TGTGCCAGCAGACAAGGGTCAACTAATGAAAAACTGTTTTTT
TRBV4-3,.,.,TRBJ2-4,CASSSPGTKNIQYF,TGCGCCAGCAGCTCCCCGGGGACCAAAAACATTCAGTACTTC
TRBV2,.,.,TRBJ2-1,CASGPNYNEQFF,TGTGCCAGCGGCCCTAACTACAATGAGCAGTTCTTC
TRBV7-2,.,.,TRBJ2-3,CASSYELLDTQYF,TGTGCCAGCAGCTACGAGCTACTAGATACGCAGTATTTT
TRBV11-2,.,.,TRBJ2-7,CASSQGLPLPYEQYF,TGTGCCAGCAGCCAAGGACTGCCCCTGCCCTACGAGCAGTACTTC
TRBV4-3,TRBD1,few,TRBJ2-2,CASSPGTDNTGELFF,TGCGCCAGCAGCCCTGGGACAGATAACACCGGGGAGCTGTTTTTT
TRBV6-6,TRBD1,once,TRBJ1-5,CASSRGTGDNQPQHF,TGTGCCAGCAGTCGAGGGACAGGGGATAATCAGCCCCAGCATTTT
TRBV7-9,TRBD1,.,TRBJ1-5,CASSEGQGNQPQHF,TGTGCCAGCAGCGAAGGACAGGGCAATCAGCCCCAGCATTTT
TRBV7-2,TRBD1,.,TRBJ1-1,CASSRPGTGVVGTEAFF,TGTGCCAGCAGCCGACCCGGGACAGGGGTGGTGGGCACTGAAGCTTTCTTT
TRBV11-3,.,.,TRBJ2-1,CASSNTGYNEQFF,TGTGCCAGCAGCAACACAGGATACAATGAGCAGTTCTTC
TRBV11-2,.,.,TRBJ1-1,CASRANLGTEAFF,TGTGCCAGCAGGGCGAACCTGGGGACTGAAGCTTTCTTT
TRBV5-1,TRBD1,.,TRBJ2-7,CASSGQEPTYEQYF,TGCGCCAGCAGCGGACAGGAACCTACCTACGAGCAGTACTTC
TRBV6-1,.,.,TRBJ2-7,CASSEAGQQGYEQYF,TGTGCCAGCAGTGAAGCTGGGCAACAAGGGTACGAGCAGTACTTC
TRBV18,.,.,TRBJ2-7,CASSPKYEQYF,TGTGCCAGCTCACCCAAATACGAGCAGTACTTC
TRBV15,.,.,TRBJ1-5,CATSRVGGTHQPQHF,TGTGCCACCAGCAGAGTTGGCGGAACCCATCAGCCCCAGCATTTT
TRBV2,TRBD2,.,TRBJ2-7,CASTSGQTYEQYF,TGTGCCAGCACTAGCGGTCAAACCTACGAGCAGTACTTC
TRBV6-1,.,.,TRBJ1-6,CASSVREDSNSPLHF,TGTGCCAGCAGTGTACGGGAGGACAGTAATTCACCCCTCCACTTT
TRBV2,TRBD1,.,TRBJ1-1,CASSGGDRGRNTEAFF,TGTGCCAGCAGTGGGGGGGACAGGGGACGAAACACTGAAGCTTTCTTT
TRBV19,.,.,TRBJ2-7,CASSKSGQSYEQYF,TGTGCCAGTAGTAAATCCGGGCAGTCCTACGAGCAGTACTTC
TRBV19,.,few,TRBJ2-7,CASSGGRAGEQYF,TGTGCCAGTAGTGGGGGCCGGGCTGGCGAGCAGTACTTC
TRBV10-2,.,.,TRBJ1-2,CASSEISGDTYGYTF,TGCGCCAGCAGTGAGATCTCAGGGGACACCTATGGCTACACCTTC
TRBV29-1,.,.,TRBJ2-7,CSVVGGTHYEQYF,TGCAGCGTTGTCGGAGGAACCCACTACGAGCAGTACTTC
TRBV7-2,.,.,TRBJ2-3,CASSLFADTQYF,TGTGCCAGCAGCCTCTTCGCAGATACGCAGTATTTT
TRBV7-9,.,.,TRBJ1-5,CASSLGASNQPQHF,TGTGCCAGCAGCTTGGGAGCCTCCAATCAGCCCCAGCATTTT
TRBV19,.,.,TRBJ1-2,CASSYSAWRGAGNGYTF,TGTGCCAGTAGTTATTCCGCCTGGAGAGGGGCGGGAAATGGCTACACCTTC
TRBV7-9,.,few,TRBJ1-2,CASQDGLQGRGYTF,TGTGCCAGCCAAGATGGGCTTCAAGGTCGGGGCTACACCTTC
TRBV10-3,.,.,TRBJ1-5,CAISDGGTTQHF,TGTGCCATCAGTGATGGGGGGACGACCCAGCATTTT
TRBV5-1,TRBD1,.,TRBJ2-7,CASRQDRDEQYF,TGCGCCAGCAGACAGGACAGGGACGAGCAGTACTTC
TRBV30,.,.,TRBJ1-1,CAWKRGQLTEAFF,TGTGCCTGGAAACGAGGGCAGCTCACTGAAGCTTTCTTT
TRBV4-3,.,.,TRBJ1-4,CASSQDLRDPGWELFF,TGCGCCAGCAGCCAAGATCTAAGAGACCCAGGTTGGGAACTGTTTTTT
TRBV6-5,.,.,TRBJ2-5,CASSSRTETQYF,TGTGCCAGCAGTTCTCGGACGGAGACCCAGTACTTC